The 8 T cell receptor beta chains listed next were all sequenced from one sample in a study of blood T cell repertoires in COVID-19. The assay was immunoSEQ multiplex PCR, and TCRdb's table has in-frame clones only and misses some. The sample shows under 250,000 clones, 81% of them seen only once. What was sequenced was PBMCs or T cells enriched from blood (not recorded which). These receptors came from a woman aged 50 to 60 with acute COVID-19.

The genes are TRBV7-8 and TRBJ2-1; 10 nucleotides match TRBD2. V lost 0 bases and J lost 6; bases outside the gene matches: 5. The CDR3 runs 16 residues. The germline CDR1 and CDR2 sequences are SGHVS and FQNEAQ. CDR3 DNA sequence: TGTGCCAGCAGCTTAGCGCTAGCGGGAGTCGCCAATGAGCAGTTCTTC. Residues: CASSLALAGVANEQFF.

J is TRBJ2-1 and V is TRBV27; D is ambiguous. Germline lookup yields CDR1 MNHEY and CDR2 SMNVEV (reference sequence). CDR3 length: 12 amino acids. Trimming cost V 0 bases and J 10 bases, with 7 bases left between them. The CDR3 is CASSLSLPEQFF. For the CDR3, the DNA is TGTGCCAGCAGTTTATCACTACCGGAGCAGTTCTTC.

As regards this clone: The same CDR3 also results from other DNA sequences found in this sample. The chain links TRBV18 to TRBJ1-4; the match to TRBD1 covers 8 bases. CDR3 length: 14 amino acids. V dropped 6 bases and J dropped 5; count of bases not matched to a gene: 5. The germline CDR1 and CDR2 sequences are KGHSH and LQKENI. The CDR3 loop is CASSPGTGNEKLFF. CDR3 nucleotide sequence: TGTGCCAGCTCCCCCGGGACAGGAAATGAAAAACTGTTTTTT.

V and J are TRBV19 and TRBJ1-1; 9 nucleotides agree with TRBD1. The CDR3 covers 14 residues. Looked up from germline, CDR1 is LNHDA and CDR2 is SQIVND (reference sequence). The junction had 3 bases not matched to a gene; V was cut back by 7 bases and J by 0 bases. The CDR3 nucleotides are TGTGCCAGTACTGGGACAGGGTTGAACACTGAAGCTTTCTTT. Protein sequence: CASTGTGLNTEAFF.

The V call is TRBV28, the J call TRBJ1-3, with D hard to call. The CDR3 runs to 10 residues. The germline V and J ends were trimmed by 7 bases and 8 bases, with 6 bases remaining between them. Germline V lookup: CDR1 MDHEN, CDR2 SYDVKM. CDR3 in amino acids: CASNGDTIYF. The CDR3 bases are TGTGCCAGCAACGGGGACACCATATATTTT.

The rearrangement joins TRBV18 to TRBJ2-7; 7 bases are a match to TRBD2. V lost 0 bases, J lost 3 bases, and 11 bases stayed unmatched. The CDR3 covers 17 residues. Germline V lookup: CDR1 KGHSH, CDR2 LQKENI. DNA for the CDR3: TGTGCCAGCTCACCACCGGGGCTAGCGGTCCAAAACTACGAGCAGTACTTC. It yields the protein CASSPPGLAVQNYEQYF.

The rearrangement uses TRBV14 and TRBJ2-5; 8 bases align to TRBD1. The CDR3 covers 20 residues. Germline CDR1 reads SGHDN; CDR2 reads FVKESK. J was trimmed by 5 bases and V by 0 bases; bases with no gene match: 20. CDR3 in amino acids: CASSQDSGGEVRYLAETQYF. The CDR3 nucleotides read TGTGCCAGCAGCCAAGACTCAGGGGGCGAGGTTCGGTATCTTGCGGAGACCCAGTACTTC. The full variable domain, in which reference TRBV14 and TRBJ2-5 provide the parts outside the CDR3, is EAGVTQFPSHSVIEKGQTVTLRCDPISGHDNLYWYRRVMGKEIKFLLHFVKESKQDESGMPNNRFLAERTGGTYSTLKVQPAELEDSGVYFCASSQDSGGEVRYLAETQYFGPGTRLLVL.

This chain uses TRBV29-1 with TRBJ1-1, with 8 bases lining up with TRBD1. V lost 6 bases and J lost 0; bases outside the gene matches: 15. CDR1 is SQVTM and CDR2 is ANQGSEA in the germline V gene. The CDR3 extends over 17 amino acids. The CDR3 loop is CSVGSAAGGLMNTEAFF. Here the CDR3 DNA reads TGCAGCGTGGGGAGCGCAGCAGGGGGCCTCATGAACACTGAAGCTTTCTTT.